This T cell receptor (beta chain) was captured in a study of cytomegalovirus exposure and HLA in healthy donors. Points from the study as a whole: In a later analysis, the majority of CMV-associated beta chains seemingly showed HLA restriction.

Amplification used 60 Vbeta primers and 13 Jbeta primers. Sequenced by immunoSEQ multiplex PCR; TCRdb stores in-frame clones only, minus some. The sample includes tens of thousands of clones, 85% to 90% of them seen just once. The CDR3 is 16 residues long. Germline V gene lookup returns CDR1 SGHRS and CDR2 YFSETQ. Trimming at V came to 4 bases and at J to 7 bases, leaving 10 bases not matched to a gene. In its sample, this clone was seen once. Its antigen remains unidentified. The chain employs TRBV5-1 and TRBJ2-1; 11 nucleotides align to TRBD2. Sequencing used PBMCs. This sequence was found in a female donor in good health and CMV-seronegative. CDR3 region: CASSPLAGGPENEQFF. The CDR3 DNA reads TGCGCCAGCAGCCCATTAGCGGGGGGGCCGGAGAATGAGCAGTTCTTC.